Included here is one TCR beta chain sequence, with context. This sample also contains other DNA sequences that code for the same CDR3. This sample stems from a study of radiotherapy plus CTLA-4 blockade in lung cancer. Sequencing used immunoSEQ multiplex PCR; TCRdb keeps in-frame clones, though not all of them. The sample includes around 37,000 clones, roughly 79% of them seen just once. The CDR3 consists of 14 residues. The V gene's germline CDR1 is SNHLY and CDR2 FYNNEI. Trimming pared 6 bases from V and 6 bases from J, leaving 18 bases between. This TCR derives from a human donor with non-small cell lung cancer that progressed on radiotherapy plus ipilimumab. The chain is built from TRBV2 and TRBJ2-7; D gene unclear. The sample consisted of peripheral blood, taken from a patient treated with radiotherapy plus ipilimumab. The CDR3 is CASSVVFQWGEQYF. CDR3 in DNA: TGTGCCAGCAGCGTGGTATTTCAGTGGGGCGAGCAGTACTTC.